This T cell receptor (beta chain) originates from a study of blood T cells in healthy people across ages. A second PCR, run for roughly 7 to 11 cycles, used a sample-barcoded 5' primer plus a J-beta primer mix. Each cDNA molecule, via a template-switch adaptor with 12 random nucleotides, was tagged. Via MiXCR, TCRdb re-called the 5' RACE reads, giving one row per CDR3 protein. Of about 1.6 million distinct CDR3 sequences listed, 30% to 40% were seen once; the top ten hold about 10%. Findings and caveats of the study: TCR beta diversity per million T cells fell roughly linearly with age. Higher diversity and more naive CD4+ cells were features of long-lived donors, compared to aged donors.

Germline V gene sequence: CDR1 SGHAT, CDR2 FQNNGV. Trimming removed 5 bases from V and 0 bases from J, with 13 bases in between. This CDR3 is 15 amino acids long. To note about this clonotype: Its antigen is unidentified.

The sequenced sample was blood. This sequence was found in a woman aged 25 to 39 in good health. This chain joins TRBV11-2 and TRBJ2-5, with unresolved D. In DNA form, the CDR3 reads TGTGCCAGCAGCCCGGACGGAAAGTACCAAGAGACCCAGTACTTC. As protein: CASSPDGKYQETQYF.